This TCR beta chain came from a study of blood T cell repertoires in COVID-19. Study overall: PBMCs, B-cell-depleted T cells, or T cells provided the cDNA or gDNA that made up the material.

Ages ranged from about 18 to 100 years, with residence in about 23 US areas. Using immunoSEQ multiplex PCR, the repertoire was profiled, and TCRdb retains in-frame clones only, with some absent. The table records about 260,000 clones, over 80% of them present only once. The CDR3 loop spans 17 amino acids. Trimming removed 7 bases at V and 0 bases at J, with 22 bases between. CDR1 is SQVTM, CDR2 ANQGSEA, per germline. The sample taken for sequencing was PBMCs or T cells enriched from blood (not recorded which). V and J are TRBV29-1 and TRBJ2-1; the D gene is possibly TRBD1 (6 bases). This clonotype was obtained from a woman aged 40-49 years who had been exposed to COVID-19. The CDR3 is CSARSGRQVSSYNEQFF. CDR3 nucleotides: TGCAGCGCCCGATCAGGGCGACAGGTATCCTCCTACAATGAGCAGTTCTTC.